The clone carrying this T cell receptor (beta chain) was found once. The data stem from a study of blood T cell repertoires in COVID-19. Turning to the study itself: PBMCs, B-cell-depleted T cells, or T cells provided the cDNA or gDNA that made up the material.

The CDR3 totals 12 residues. Trimming removed 6 bases at V and 1 base at J, with 6 bases between. Per the study methods: Amplification with reference gene primers provided the estimates of nucleated cell counts. Here immunoSEQ multiplex PCR was the method, and the copy in TCRdb shows in-frame clones only, minus some. That table supplies the V and J calls and clone size; D and trimming were determined from the DNA. Found here are fewer than 300,000 clones, approximately 91% of them singletons; the top ten hold roughly 9%. The chain joins TRBV12-3 or TRBV12-4 to TRBJ1-1; D gene uncertain. The material sequenced was peripheral blood. This TCR was sampled from a young man with active or convalescent COVID-19. In DNA, the CDR3 is TGTGCCAGCAGGAACAGGAACACTGAAGCTTTCTTT. It is translated as CASRNRNTEAFF.